This entry concerns a single T cell receptor beta chain. What it binds is not known. The data were obtained in a study of beta chain features in type 1 diabetes. Whole-study findings and limits: TCRB CDR3 length was moderately but significantly reduced in all four CD4+ subsets of Type 1 diabetes patients. Equally in patients and controls, shorter templates might have been favored by PCR. Type 1 diabetes patients showed fewer insertions and more deletions at VDJ junctions.

Of the isolated RNA, all was reverse transcribed, and so the sequenced material was expressed TCRB transcripts. Average reads for naive, central memory and regulatory T cell samples were roughly 3.5 million. Sequencing used immunoSEQ multiplex PCR; TCRdb keeps in-frame clones, though not all of them. The sample consists of about 360,000 clones, about 12% of them appearing once. This CDR3 is 14 amino acids long. With V trimmed by 5 bases and J by 2 bases, 4 bases remained unmatched. CDR1 and CDR2 from the germline V gene are LNHNV and YYDKDF (reference sequence). The chain joins TRBV15 to TRBJ2-3; 7 bases align to TRBD1. The TCR was taken from a man aged 18 to 29 in good health. Sequencing was performed on naive CD4+ T cells from blood. Written as DNA, the CDR3 is TGTGCCACCAGCCCGGGACAGACCACAGATACGCAGTATTTT. The encoded protein is CATSPGQTTDTQYF. The full variable domain, with the rest looked up from reference TRBV15 and TRBJ2-3, is DAMVIQNPRYQVTQFGKPVTLSCSQTLNHNVMYWYQQKSSQAPKLLFHYYDKDFNNEADTPDNFQSRRPNTSFCFLDIRSPGLGDTAMYLCATSPGQTTDTQYFGPGTRLTVL.